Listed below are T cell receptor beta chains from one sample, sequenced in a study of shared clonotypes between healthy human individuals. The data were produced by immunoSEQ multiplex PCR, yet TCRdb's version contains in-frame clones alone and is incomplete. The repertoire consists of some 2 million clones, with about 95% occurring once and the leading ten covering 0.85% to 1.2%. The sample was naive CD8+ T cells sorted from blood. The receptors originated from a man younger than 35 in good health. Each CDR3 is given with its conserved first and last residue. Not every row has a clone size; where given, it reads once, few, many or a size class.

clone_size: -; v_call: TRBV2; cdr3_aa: CASSVGPVGTYEQYF
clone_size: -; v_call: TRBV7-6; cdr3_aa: CASSLTASGQETQYF
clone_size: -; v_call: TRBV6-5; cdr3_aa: CASSRDWGGANVLTF
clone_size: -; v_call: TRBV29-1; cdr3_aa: CSVWETGDPGANVLTF
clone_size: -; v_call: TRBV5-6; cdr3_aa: CASSAGLAGGLLQETQYF
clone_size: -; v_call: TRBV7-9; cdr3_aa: CASSSRGSRNTEAFF
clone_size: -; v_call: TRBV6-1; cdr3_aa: CASSEWGLATEYNEQFF
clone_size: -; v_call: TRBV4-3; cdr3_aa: CASSHGWAPDDEAFF
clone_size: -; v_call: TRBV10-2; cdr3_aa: CASSVSGKDEQYF
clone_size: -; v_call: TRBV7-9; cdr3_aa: CASSSQDRAYEQYF
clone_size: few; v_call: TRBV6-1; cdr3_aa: CASSEEITSSYNSPLHF
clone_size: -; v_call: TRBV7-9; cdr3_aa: CASSPETGFEQFF
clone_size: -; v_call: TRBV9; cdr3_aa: CASSVDDLTTGNTIYF
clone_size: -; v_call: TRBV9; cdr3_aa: CASSVEGATYNEQFF
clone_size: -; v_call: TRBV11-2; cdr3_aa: CASSFSPQHNNEQFF
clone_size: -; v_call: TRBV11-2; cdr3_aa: CASSSGLVIYEQYF
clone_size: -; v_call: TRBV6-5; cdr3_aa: CASTEGGPGNEQFF
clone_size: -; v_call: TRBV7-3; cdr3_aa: CASSTRQGPSYEQYF
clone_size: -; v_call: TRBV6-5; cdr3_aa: CASSYSGTDTQYF
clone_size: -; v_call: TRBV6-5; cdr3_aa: CASSFLWTTEAFF
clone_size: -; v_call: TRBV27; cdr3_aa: CASRVGRVQLAGGHYEQYF
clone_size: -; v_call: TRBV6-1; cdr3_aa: CASSEASGLAGGETQYF
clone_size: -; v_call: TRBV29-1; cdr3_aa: CSVVLGMNTEAFF
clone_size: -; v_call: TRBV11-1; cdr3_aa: CASSTGLLNTEAFF
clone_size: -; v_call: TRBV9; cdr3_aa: CASSVDPSGGSQETQYF
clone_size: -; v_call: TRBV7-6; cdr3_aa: CASSLAGVTEAFF
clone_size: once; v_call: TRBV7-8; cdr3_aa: CASSPGTDYEQYF
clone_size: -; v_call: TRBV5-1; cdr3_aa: CASSPQGQGGETQYF
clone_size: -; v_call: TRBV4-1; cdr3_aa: CASSHRAGLNTEAFF
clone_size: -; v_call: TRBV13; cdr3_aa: CASSLGSPSTDTQYF
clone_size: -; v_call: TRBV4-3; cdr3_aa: CASSQEGNYGYTF
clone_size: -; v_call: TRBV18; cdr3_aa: CASSPPGPLEYGYTF
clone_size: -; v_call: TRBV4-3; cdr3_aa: CASSLNRAGANVLTF
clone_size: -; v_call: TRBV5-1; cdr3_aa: CASSTRAENEQFF
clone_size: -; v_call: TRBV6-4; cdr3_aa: CANSRRGQGYEQYF
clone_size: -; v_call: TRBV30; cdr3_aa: CAWSGGLHSSYNEQFF
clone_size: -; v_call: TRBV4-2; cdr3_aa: CASSQDLLAGELFF
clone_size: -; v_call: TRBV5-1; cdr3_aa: CASSLEGGAGTEAFF
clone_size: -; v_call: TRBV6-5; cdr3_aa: CASSYSTGEAFYEQYF
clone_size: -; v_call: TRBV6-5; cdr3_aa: CASSYDGQGSGYTF
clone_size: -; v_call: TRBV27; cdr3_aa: CASSSSRGQGSSYEQYF
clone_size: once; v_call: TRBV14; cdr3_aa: CASSQGLGPYEQYF
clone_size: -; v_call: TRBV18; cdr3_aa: CASSPDGSSYNSPLHF
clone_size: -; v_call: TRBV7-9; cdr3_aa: CASSFGTGDGYTF
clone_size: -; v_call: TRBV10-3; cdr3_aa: CAISEEPMNTEAFF
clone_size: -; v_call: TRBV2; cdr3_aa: CASRGASGILYEQYF